These 8 T cell receptor beta chains came from one sample sequenced in a study of Ad26.COV2.S vaccination and SARS-CoV-2 variants. This sample's treatment: about 20 received Ad26.COV2.S at low or high dose, single or two shots; about 5 received placebo; per-sample allocation not given. Samples analyzed were those drawn on day 63 after the first vaccine or placebo injection. The assay was immunoSEQ multiplex PCR, and TCRdb's table has in-frame clones only and misses some. The table shows about 440,000 clones, with around 91% occurring only once. The source material was peripheral blood, sampled in a trial of Ad26.COV2.S vaccine versus placebo. The receptor set was obtained from a person between 18 and 65 years old who received the Ad26.COV2.S COVID-19 vaccine or a placebo.

Worth noting for this clone: The identical CDR3 is also encoded by other nucleotide sequences in the sample. The chain recombines TRBV3-1 (or the pseudogene TRBV3-2) with TRBJ2-2; no clear D gene. Trimming pared 6 bases from V and 5 bases from J, leaving 4 bases between. CDR1 is LGHDT and CDR2 is YNNKEL in the germline V gene (reference sequence). The CDR3 length is 11 residues. The CDR3 protein is CASSSTGELFF. CDR3 in DNA: TGTGCCAGCAGTTCGACCGGGGAGCTGTTTTTT.

The rearrangement uses TRBV4-2 and TRBJ2-3, with D perhaps being TRBD1 or TRBD2 (5 bases each). Between the trimmed V and J ends, which lost 0 bases and 9 bases, there was a span of 16 bases. Germline V gene lookup returns CDR1 LGHNA and CDR2 YNFKEQ. There are 15 residues in the CDR3. The CDR3 spells CASSQEGVVADTQYF. The CDR3 DNA follows: TGTGCCAGCAGCCAAGAGGGGGTAGTCGCGGACACGCAGTATTTT.

About this clone itself: Other DNA sequences within the sample encode an identical CDR3. The chain has TRBV29-1 and TRBJ1-2, with no clear D. V was cut by 4 bases and J by 8 bases, with 8 bases left in between. Germline V gives CDR1 SQVTM, CDR2 ANQGSEA. The CDR3 runs to 10 residues. CDR3 residues: CSVVGNGYTF. DNA of the CDR3: TGCAGCGTTGTGGGAAACGGCTACACCTTC.

The V and J genes are TRBV10-3 and TRBJ1-4; 7 positions agree with TRBD1. J lost 3 bases, V lost 8 bases, and 3 bases had no gene match. The length of the CDR3 is 13 residues. The germline V gene encodes CDR1 ENHRY and CDR2 SYGVKD. This chain's CDR3 is CAISGQANEKLFF. In DNA form, the CDR3 reads TGTGCCATCTCAGGACAGGCTAATGAAAAACTGTTTTTT.

The rearrangement links TRBV24-1 to TRBJ2-7, with 13 bases fitting TRBD2. CDR1 and CDR2 from the germline V gene are KGHDR and SFDVKD. The CDR3 is 14 residues long. J was trimmed by 10 bases and V by 3 bases; bases with no gene match: 5. The CDR3 here is CATSDPGTSGIQYF. The CDR3 DNA is TGTGCCACCAGTGATCCGGGGACTAGCGGGATCCAGTACTTC.

This chain connects TRBV28 to TRBJ2-2; a possible D gene is TRBD2 (7 bases). Trimming stripped 5 bases from V and 2 bases from J, with 21 bases between. Germline V gives CDR1 MDHEN, CDR2 SYDVKM. The CDR3 is made up of 18 amino acids. As DNA, the CDR3 is TGTGCCAGCAGTCCTTGGGGGGGCAGGGAAGTAAACACCGGGGAGCTGTTTTTT. Its protein is CASSPWGGREVNTGELFF.

About this clone: Different DNA sequences within this sample yield the same CDR3. V gene TRBV9 combines with J gene TRBJ1-2; no firm D call. Trimming took off 5 bases at V and 8 bases at J, with 10 bases between the two ends. CDR3 length: 11 residues. The germline CDR1 and CDR2 sequences are SGDLS and YYNGEE. The CDR3 protein is CASSDRVGYTF. The CDR3 nucleotides read TGTGCCAGCAGTGATAGGGTAGGCTACACCTTC.

The genes are TRBV6-5 and TRBJ1-6; 10 nucleotides agree with TRBD1. The CDR3 runs 16 residues. The ends lost 0 bases at V and 7 bases at J; junction bases unmatched: 3. The V gene's germline CDR1 is MNHEY and CDR2 SVGAGI. Here the CDR3 reads CASSYSGTGVNSPLHF. CDR3 coding DNA: TGTGCCAGCAGTTACTCAGGGACAGGGGTAAATTCACCCCTCCACTTT.